Included here is one T cell receptor (beta chain) sequence, with context. A single base separates this from a much larger clone, so it may be a read error. There are 15 residues in the CDR3. Germline assignment: CDR1 MNHEY and CDR2 SVGEGT. The data were obtained in a study of T cells in Graves' hyperthyroidism and ophthalmopathy. TCR beta CDR3 region amplification was performed from RNA transcripts. When the TCR CDR3 underwent first-round RT-PCR, the HTBI primer set was used. TCRdb called the multiplex PCR reads again in MiXCR, with one record for every CDR3 protein. Of some 600,000 distinct CDR3 sequences listed, approximately 14% are singletons.

The chain recombines TRBV6-2 or TRBV6-3 with TRBJ1-5; perhaps TRBD1 as D (5 bases). The TCR originated in a woman in her twenties or thirties with Graves' hyperthyroidism that later progressed to Graves' ophthalmopathy. Sequences were obtained from blood. CDR3 protein: CASGYSQGVDQPQHF. In DNA form, the CDR3 reads TGTGCCAGCGGTTACTCTCAGGGCGTCGATCAGCCCCAGCATTTT.